Listed here are 17 T cell receptor beta chains from one sample, sequenced in a study of response to subunit inactivated influenza vaccine. MiXCR, run by TCRdb on the RT-PCR reads, gives a single entry per CDR3 protein. This table has about 540,000 distinct CDR3 sequences, around 21% appearing once. The same data also went into a second study, on T cells expressing NK-cell markers. That paper notes: Generation of TCR beta cDNA was performed by 5'RACE template switching incorporating UMIs.

This sample comprised CD4+ T cells sorted from PBMCs, obtained about 13 days after vaccination. The receptors derive from a man aged 50 to 60 who received an inactivated influenza vaccine.

This clonotype occurred a few times. This chain links TRBV12-3 or TRBV12-4 with TRBJ2-3, with D perhaps matching TRBD1 or TRBD2 (5 bases each). The V end was cut by 5 bases, the J end by 3 bases, with 18 bases between. The CDR3 sequence is 16 residues long. The CDR3 region is CASSPIAGALTDTQYF. CDR3 DNA sequence: TGTGCCAGCAGTCCTATCGCCGGGGCCTTGACAGATACGCAGTATTTT.

This chain uses TRBV6-5 with TRBJ1-1; 7 bases align to TRBD1. Germline values: CDR1 MNHEY, CDR2 SVGAGI. V shed 7 bases, J shed 6 bases, and the junction held 20 bases outside the gene matches. The CDR3 has 17 residues. In nucleotides, the CDR3 is TGTGCCAGCACTTCGAGACAGGGAAGAGGGACGGGGGCTGAAGCTTTCTTT. It encodes CASTSRQGRGTGAEAFF.

This clonotype was counted only a few times. CDR3 amino acids: CASSWGQGGYNEQFF. CDR3 DNA sequence: TGTGCCAGCAGTTGGGGACAGGGCGGCTACAATGAGCAGTTCTTC. The V gene is TRBV6-2 or TRBV6-3, the J gene TRBJ2-1, with 9 bases fitting TRBD1. Unmatched junction bases numbered 4, after V lost 4 bases and J lost 3 bases. The CDR3 extends over 15 amino acids. The germline V gene encodes CDR1 MNHEY and CDR2 SVGEGT.

This clonotype was seen more than once but under ten times. The chain has TRBV12-3 or TRBV12-4 and TRBJ2-2, with D unresolved. There are 14 residues in the CDR3. Trimming pared 7 bases from V and 0 bases from J, leaving 9 bases between. The CDR3 DNA reads as TGTGCCAGCACACCGGCCGCGAACACCGGGGAGCTGTTTTTT. Its protein product is CASTPAANTGELFF.

The table lists this clonotype with a few counts. The CDR3 sequence is CASSLWTGHIQYF. CDR3 in DNA: TGTGCCAGCAGCCTATGGACAGGTCACATTCAGTACTTC. The chain carries TRBV3-1 and TRBJ2-4; 7 bases are a match to TRBD1. The junction had 5 bases not matched to a gene; V was cut back by 4 bases and J by 8 bases. The CDR3 extends over 13 amino acids. Germline V lookup: CDR1 LGHDT, CDR2 YNNKEL (reference sequence).

This clonotype has only a few counts. The rearrangement uses TRBV20-1 and TRBJ2-3, with 8 bases identical to TRBD2. Trimming cost V 1 base and J 5 bases; bases outside gene matches: 8. Germline loops: CDR1 DFQATT, CDR2 SNEGSKA (reference sequence). This CDR3 spans 15 amino acids. CDR3 sequence (DNA): TGCAGTGCTAGAGCCTTACCCGGGACTAGAGATACGCAGTATTTT. This gives the protein CSARALPGTRDTQYF.

The chain combines TRBV7-2 with TRBJ2-3; a weak D match, TRBD2 (6 bases). The CDR3 has 17 amino acids. From germline, CDR1 is SGHTA and CDR2 FQGNSA. V lost 1 base and J 1 base, leaving 15 bases between the germline ends. CDR3: CASSLVVTGAGTDTQYF. DNA for the CDR3: TGTGCCAGCAGCTTAGTAGTAACGGGAGCGGGCACAGATACGCAGTATTTT.

This clonotype was seen a few times. The CDR3, as DNA: TGCAGCGTTGGGGGGGACTGGCAAGAGACCCAGTACTTC. Residues: CSVGGDWQETQYF. This sequence joins TRBV29-1 and TRBJ2-5, with a weak D call TRBD2 (6 bases). The CDR3 loop spans 13 amino acids. With 4 bases removed from V and 2 bases from J, the gap between germline ends came to 11 bases. The germline V gene encodes CDR1 SQVTM and CDR2 ANQGSEA.

Here the CDR3 DNA reads TGTGCCAGCAGCTTAGCGGGACAGTTTAAGGAGCAGTTCTTC. Its translation is CASSLAGQFKEQFF. The chain uses TRBV7-9 and TRBJ2-1; 7 bases agree with TRBD1. This CDR3 has 14 residues. V shed 0 bases, J shed 10 bases, and the junction held 6 bases outside the gene matches. Germline V lookup: CDR1 SEHNR, CDR2 FQNEAQ (reference sequence).

This clonotype occurred a few times. The gene calls are TRBV12-3 or TRBV12-4 and TRBJ1-1; maybe TRBD1 (5 bases). The CDR3 has 14 amino acids. Trimming left V 1 base short and J 5 bases short, with 11 bases between. This chain's CDR3 is CASSLGLPGTEAFF. CDR3 DNA sequence: TGTGCCAGCAGTTTAGGCTTGCCAGGGACTGAAGCTTTCTTT.

This clonotype was recorded many times. This chain links TRBV3-1 with TRBJ2-5, with D perhaps assigned TRBD1 or TRBD2 (6 bases each). Germline CDR1 and CDR2: LGHDT and YNNKEL (reference sequence). This CDR3 contains 12 residues. V was shortened by 4 bases and J by 6 bases, with 9 bases between the two germline ends. The CDR3 protein is CASSRGAQTQYF. In DNA, the CDR3 is TGTGCCAGCAGCCGGGGGGCGCAGACCCAGTACTTC.

The rearrangement links TRBV24-1 to TRBJ2-1, with D maybe TRBD2 (6 bases). Per germline, CDR1 KGHDR and CDR2 SFDVKD. V lost 4 bases and J lost 4, with 16 bases in between. The CDR3 runs to 16 residues. CDR3 residues: CATSEDNWRDYNEQFF. CDR3 bases: TGTGCCACCAGTGAGGATAACTGGCGGGATTACAATGAGCAGTTCTTC.

This clonotype was counted a few times. The chain is built from TRBV10-3 and TRBJ2-7; 11 bases fit TRBD1. CDR1 and CDR2 from the germline V gene are ENHRY and SYGVKD. This CDR3 is 16 amino acids long. Germline trimming cut 5 bases from V and 2 bases from J; bases unmatched to any gene: 8. CDR3 DNA sequence: TGTGCCATCAGTTCCTCGGACAGGGGGCAACCCTACGAGCAGTACTTC. Translation gives CAISSSDRGQPYEQYF.

This clonotype appeared a few times. The J gene is TRBJ2-1, the V gene TRBV2; TRBD2 matches 10 bases. CDR1 and CDR2 from the germline V gene are SNHLY and FYNNEI. V dropped 7 bases and J dropped 5; count of bases not matched to a gene: 5. The CDR3 totals 14 residues. CDR3 bases: TGTGCCAGCAAGGAGCGGGGGGGCAACAATGAGCAGTTCTTC. It yields the protein CASKERGGNNEQFF.

The CDR3 DNA reads as TGTGCCAGCAGCTCCCCACTAGCGTACTCCTACAATGAGCAGTTCTTC. This encodes CASSSPLAYSYNEQFF. J is TRBJ2-1 and V is TRBV13, with TRBD2 matching 7 bases. J lost 0 bases, V lost 4 bases, and 6 bases had no gene match. The CDR3 consists of 16 residues. Germline V gene data show CDR1 as PRHDT and CDR2 as FYEKMQ (reference sequence). Using reference TRBV13 and TRBJ2-1 for the parts outside the CDR3, the full variable domain is AAGVIQSPRHLIKEKRETATLKCYPIPRHDTVYWYQQGPGQDPQFLISFYEKMQSDKGSIPDRFSAQQFSDYHSELNMSSLELGDSALYFCASSSPLAYSYNEQFFGPGTRLTVL.

This clonotype was counted between two and nine times. This chain links TRBV11-3 with TRBJ2-2; 9 positions agree with TRBD2. The V gene end was trimmed by 4 bases and the J gene end by 7 bases; junction bases not matched to a gene: 7. The germline V gene has CDR1 SGHNT and CDR2 YENEEA. This CDR3 region has 15 residues. CDR3 nucleotide sequence: TGTGCCAGCAGCTCGACTAGCGGAGTTGGCGGGGAGCTGTTTTTT. Translated, it gives CASSSTSGVGGELFF. Based on the CDR3 plus reference TRBV11-3 and TRBJ2-2, the full variable domain is EAGVVQSPRYKIIEKKQPVAFWCNPISGHNTLYWYLQNLGQGPELLIRYENEEAVDDSQLPKDRFSAERLKGVDSTLKIQPAELGDSAVYLCASSSTSGVGGELFFGEGSRLTVL.

The rearrangement links TRBV20-1 to TRBJ1-1; possibly TRBD1 for D (5 bases). The CDR3 is 13 amino acids. Germline V CDR1 and CDR2: DFQATT, SNEGSKA (reference sequence). Trimming took off 5 bases at V and 3 bases at J, with 13 bases between the two ends. The CDR3 nucleotides read TGCAGTGCTGTAAGCGGGGGGGACACTGAAGCTTTCTTT. It yields the protein CSAVSGGDTEAFF.